Listed here are 22 T cell receptor beta chains from one sample, sequenced in a study of early T cells in non-severe SARS-CoV-2 infection. In TCRdb, the 5' RACE reads were re-called with MiXCR into one record per CDR3 protein. The sample includes about 99,000 distinct CDR3 sequences, approximately 17% of them seen just once. The sample comprised whole blood. The receptors derive from an adult who was a healthcare worker with PCR-confirmed SARS-CoV-2 infection or an uninfected control (not recorded which).

This clonotype was picked up a small number of times. This rearrangement joins TRBV19 to TRBJ1-4, with D perhaps matching TRBD1 (5 bases). Trimming pared 3 bases from V and 8 bases from J, leaving 10 bases between. CDR3 length: 13 residues. Looked up from germline, CDR1 is LNHDA and CDR2 is SQIVND (reference sequence). In DNA, the CDR3 is TGTGCCAGTAGTATCTCCGACAGAGAAAAACTGTTTTTT. Its protein product is CASSISDREKLFF. Full variable domain (outside the CDR3, taken from reference TRBV19 and TRBJ1-4): DGGITQSPKYLFRKEGQNVTLSCEQNLNHDAMYWYRQDPGQGLRLIYYSQIVNDFQKGDIAEGYSVSREKKESFPLTVTSAQKNPTAFYLCASSISDREKLFFGSGTQLSVL.

This clonotype was found a few times. The genes are TRBV7-9 and TRBJ2-3; D is perhaps TRBD1 (6 bases). The CDR3 consists of 14 residues. V lost 5 bases, J lost 1 base, and 10 bases lay in between. The germline gives CDR1 SEHNR, CDR2 FQNEAQ (reference sequence). CDR3 sequence reads: CASSPGQRTDTQYF. For the CDR3, the DNA is TGTGCCAGCAGCCCCGGACAGCGCACAGATACGCAGTATTTT.

V usage is TRBV25-1 and J usage is TRBJ2-2; 9 bases fit TRBD1. V shed 7 bases, J shed 6 bases, and the junction held 12 bases outside the gene matches. Germline values: CDR1 MGHDK, CDR2 SYGVNS. The CDR3 length is 16 residues. For the CDR3, the DNA is TGTGCCAGCAAAGCCCCCGGGACAGGGCTCCCCGGGGAGCTGTTTTTT. Its protein is CASKAPGTGLPGELFF.

The V call is TRBV14, the J call TRBJ2-7; 9 bases are a match to TRBD1. The CDR3 length is 16 residues. Germline V gene lookup returns CDR1 SGHDN and CDR2 FVKESK. The J segment lost 1 base and the V segment lost 1 base, leaving 5 bases of the junction unmatched. Here the CDR3 reads CASSQGLGTGSYEQYF. CDR3 in DNA: TGTGCCAGCAGCCAAGGGCTGGGGACAGGGTCCTACGAGCAGTACTTC.

This clonotype was counted a few times. The chain couples TRBV18 to TRBJ2-3; D might be TRBD1 (5 bases). The germline V gene has CDR1 KGHSH and CDR2 LQKENI. Trimming removed 3 bases at V and 2 bases at J, with 18 bases between. This CDR3 is 17 amino acids long. In DNA, the CDR3 is TGTGCCAGCTCACCGCCGGTTGTTGTGGGGCTCACAGATACGCAGTATTTT. This encodes CASSPPVVVGLTDTQYF.

The chain uses TRBV5-8 and TRBJ2-5, with D hard to call. V lost 4 bases and J lost 4, with 14 bases in between. Germline V gene lookup returns CDR1 SGHTS and CDR2 YDEGEE. CDR3 length: 14 residues. This chain's CDR3 is CASSPLRWGETQYF. The CDR3 DNA sequence: TGTGCCAGCAGCCCCCTCCGTTGGGGAGAGACCCAGTACTTC.

Only one count was recorded for this clonotype. The V gene is TRBV4-1, the J gene TRBJ1-1, with TRBD1 identical over 7 bases. Trimming cost V 1 base and J 5 bases; bases outside gene matches: 4. The CDR3 totals 14 residues. The germline gives CDR1 MGHRA, CDR2 YSYEKL. In nucleotides, the CDR3 is TGCGCCAGCAGCCAAGCAGGGGGGTTGACTGAAGCTTTCTTT. Translating gives CASSQAGGLTEAFF.

The chain couples TRBV4-1 to TRBJ2-7; the match to TRBD2 covers 12 bases. The germline V gene has CDR1 MGHRA and CDR2 YSYEKL. V gave up 1 base and J gave up 4 bases; unmatched junction bases: 2. The CDR3 totals 15 residues. CDR3 protein: CASSQGLAGEYEQYF. The CDR3, as DNA: TGCGCCAGCAGCCAAGGACTAGCGGGAGAGTACGAGCAGTACTTC.

This clonotype turned up a few times. The junction and the germline gene differ at one end; a read error may be behind it. The V call is TRBV14, the J call TRBJ2-3, with 9 bases that match TRBD1. Germline CDR1 is SGHDN and CDR2 is FVKESK. The CDR3 loop spans 15 amino acids. The CDR3 protein is CASRGQGELADTQYF. CDR3 nucleotide sequence: TGTGCCAGCAGGGGACAGGGAGAGTTGGCAGATACCCAGTATTTT. Looking up the rest from reference TRBV14 and TRBJ2-3 gives the full variable domain: EAGVTQFPSHSVIEKGQTVTLRCDPISGHDNLYWYRRVMGKEIKFLLHFVKESKQDESGMPNNRFLAERTGGTYSTLKVQPAELEDSGVYFCASRGQGELADTQYFGPGTRLTVL.

By proportion, this clonotype is medium-sized. The V call is TRBV7-2, the J call TRBJ2-1, with 7 bases lining up with TRBD1. Germline lookup yields CDR1 SGHTA and CDR2 FQGNSA. V gave up 6 bases and J gave up 2 bases; unmatched junction bases: 10. The CDR3 extends over 16 amino acids. In DNA form, the CDR3 reads TGTGCCAGCAGACAAGACAGGGAAGAAACCTACAATGAGCAGTTCTTC. Translation: CASRQDREETYNEQFF.

This clonotype was counted a few times. V gene TRBV7-2 combines with J gene TRBJ2-2; D gene uncertain. Germline-derived CDR1 and CDR2 are SGHTA and FQGNSA. The V and J ends lost 1 base and 5 bases respectively, with 5 bases between them. The CDR3 runs to 13 residues. CDR3 bases: TGTGCCAGCAGCTTAGGGTGGACCGGGGAGCTGTTTTTT. It yields the protein CASSLGWTGELFF.

This clonotype appeared a few times. The chain has TRBV5-1 and TRBJ2-3, with a tentative D call TRBD2 (6 bases). The V and J ends lost 0 bases and 2 bases respectively, with 7 bases between them. Germline assignment: CDR1 SGHRS and CDR2 YFSETQ. The CDR3 has 14 residues. The DNA of the CDR3 is TGCGCCAGCAGCTTGGCTAGCGACACAGATACGCAGTATTTT. It codes for CASSLASDTDTQYF. The full variable domain, completed using reference TRBV5-1 and TRBJ2-3, is KAGVTQTPRYLIKTRGQQVTLSCSPISGHRSVSWYQQTPGQGLQFLFEYFSETQRNKGNFPGRFSGRQFSNSRSEMNVSTLELGDSALYLCASSLASDTDTQYFGPGTRLTVL.

This clonotype was seen a few times. The V call is TRBV7-2, the J call TRBJ2-3; possible D gene TRBD1, 6 bases. The CDR3 covers 14 residues. Germline V gives CDR1 SGHTA, CDR2 FQGNSA. V lost 3 bases and J lost 6, with 13 bases in between. The DNA of the CDR3 is TGTGCCAGCAGCTTCAGGGGAGCGGAGGATACGCAGTATTTT. Residues: CASSFRGAEDTQYF. Filled out from reference TRBV7-2 and TRBJ2-3, the complete variable domain reads GAGVSQSPSNKVTEKGKDVELRCDPISGHTALYWYRQSLGQGLEFLIYFQGNSAPDKSGLPSDRFSAERTGGSVSTLTIQRTQQEDSAVYLCASSFRGAEDTQYFGPGTRLTVL.

This clonotype was seen at least ten times. In DNA, the CDR3 is TGCAGTGCTAGCGCGACACTCTCTGGAAACACCATATATTTT. It is translated as CSASATLSGNTIYF. The chain is built from TRBV20-1 and TRBJ1-3, with D unclear. V shed 3 bases and J shed 0 bases, with 9 bases lying between them. Germline-derived CDR1 and CDR2 are DFQATT and SNEGSKA (reference sequence). This CDR3 contains 14 residues.

The sample holds many counts of this clonotype. The CDR3: CASSLDLYNEQFF. CDR3 sequence (DNA): TGTGCCAGCTCTCTGGACTTATACAATGAGCAGTTCTTC. This chain connects TRBV18 to TRBJ2-1; TRBD2 might be the D (5 bases). Trimming pared 6 bases from V and 4 bases from J, leaving 10 bases between. The CDR3 runs 13 residues. CDR1 is KGHSH, CDR2 LQKENI, per germline.

This clonotype appeared many times. CDR3 protein: CATSRRTGRNEQFF. The CDR3 nucleotides are TGTGCCACCAGTCGAAGGACAGGGAGAAATGAGCAGTTCTTC. The V gene is TRBV24-1, the J gene TRBJ2-1; 8 bases agree with TRBD1. This CDR3 is built from 14 residues. Germline CDR1 is KGHDR and CDR2 is SFDVKD. V shed 6 bases, J shed 7 bases, and the junction held 7 bases outside the gene matches.

This clonotype was seen many times. The chain uses TRBV5-4 and TRBJ2-2; 9 bases are a match to TRBD2. The CDR3 is 16 residues long. Germline V gives CDR1 SGHNT, CDR2 YYREEE (reference sequence). V lost 0 bases to trimming and J lost 3 bases; unmatched junction nucleotides: 3. CDR3 residues: CASSLASGMDTGELFF. The CDR3 DNA reads TGTGCCAGCAGCTTGGCTAGCGGGATGGACACCGGGGAGCTGTTTTTT.

This clonotype was counted at least ten times. CDR3 coding DNA: TGCAGTGTCATTCCAGGGAACACTGAAGCTTTCTTT. This encodes CSVIPGNTEAFF. The chain employs TRBV20-1 and TRBJ1-1, with D uncertain. V dropped 7 bases and J dropped 1 base, with 10 bases sitting between them. The germline V gene has CDR1 DFQATT and CDR2 SNEGSKA (reference sequence). The CDR3 is 12 amino acids.

The chain combines TRBV6-5 with TRBJ2-1, with a weak D call TRBD1 (6 bases). This CDR3 has 15 amino acids. The germline V and J ends were trimmed by 5 bases and 15 bases, with 26 bases remaining between them. CDR1 MNHEY and CDR2 SVGAGI come from the germline V gene. The CDR3 here is CASSPSGAGVQTRFF. The CDR3, as DNA: TGTGCCAGCAGTCCGTCAGGGGCCGGTGTCCAGACACGGTTCTTC.

V gene TRBV7-6 combines with J gene TRBJ2-2; weak D call: TRBD2 (6 bases). The V and J ends lost 1 base and 2 bases respectively, with 8 bases between them. This CDR3 region has 15 residues. CDR1 SGHVS and CDR2 FNYEAQ come from the germline V gene. CDR3 DNA: TGTGCCAGCAGCTTAGGGGACTTAAACACCGGGGAGCTGTTTTTT. Its protein product is CASSLGDLNTGELFF.

The V call is TRBV3-1, the J call TRBJ2-6; D is uncertain. The CDR3 is made up of 17 amino acids. V shed 0 bases and J shed 0 bases, with 9 bases lying between them. The germline CDR1 and CDR2 sequences are LGHDT and YNNKEL (reference sequence). CDR3 region: CASSQENIPSGANVLTF. For the CDR3, the DNA is TGTGCCAGCAGCCAAGAGAACATCCCCTCTGGGGCCAACGTCCTGACTTTC.

This clonotype showed up many times. This chain joins TRBV9 and TRBJ2-7; 7 bases fit TRBD2. Germline V lookup: CDR1 SGDLS, CDR2 YYNGEE. CDR3 length: 15 residues. With V trimmed by 4 bases and J by 0 bases, 7 bases remained unmatched. CDR3 sequence: CASSPRDYLSYEQYF. In nucleotides, the CDR3 is TGTGCCAGCAGCCCCCGGGACTACCTCTCCTACGAGCAGTACTTC.